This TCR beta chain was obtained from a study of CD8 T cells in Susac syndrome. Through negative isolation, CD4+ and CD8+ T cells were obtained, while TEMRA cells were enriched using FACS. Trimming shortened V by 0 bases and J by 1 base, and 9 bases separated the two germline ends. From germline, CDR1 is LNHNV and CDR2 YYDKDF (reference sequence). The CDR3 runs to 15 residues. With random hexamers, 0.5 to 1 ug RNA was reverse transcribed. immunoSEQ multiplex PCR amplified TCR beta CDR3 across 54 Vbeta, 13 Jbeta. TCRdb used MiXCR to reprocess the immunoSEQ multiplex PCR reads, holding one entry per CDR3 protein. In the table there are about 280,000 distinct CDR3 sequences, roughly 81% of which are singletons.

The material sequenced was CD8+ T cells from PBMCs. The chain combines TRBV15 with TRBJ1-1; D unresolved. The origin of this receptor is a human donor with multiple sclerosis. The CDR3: CATSRDRSENTEAFF. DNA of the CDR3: TGTGCCACCAGCAGAGATCGATCTGAGAACACTGAAGCTTTCTTT.